The clone carrying this T cell receptor (beta chain) was observed many times. Its specificity is unknown. Treg sorting used a CD4+CD25+CD127-/low gate. General study points: Tumor-infiltrating Treg TCR alpha and beta sequences overlapped most with tumor naive CD4+ T cells, then blood naive. The TCR gene usage of tumor memory CD4+ T cells clustered together with blood and lymph node memory CD4+ cells and with lymph node naive CD4+ cells. Larger-cohort validation covered only one TCR beta V-J rearrangement.

Semi-nested PCR with Nested Universal Primer A followed constant-region reverse priming of full-length variable regions. From the 5' RACE reads, TCRdb called clonotypes with MiXCR, one entry per CDR3 protein. The table includes roughly 58,000 distinct CDR3 sequences, less than 25% detected once. CDR1 MNHNS and CDR2 SASEGT come from the germline V gene. There are 12 residues in the CDR3. V lost 2 bases to trimming and J lost 11 bases, with 12 bases between them. The receptor comes from a female donor with breast cancer. What was sequenced was tumor-infiltrating Tregs sorted from the breast tumor. V usage is TRBV6-1 and J usage is TRBJ1-1, with TRBD1 as a possible D gene (5 bases). This CDR3 is CASSEWGVGAFF. The DNA for the CDR3 is TGTGCCAGCAGTGAATGGGGGGTTGGGGCTTTCTTT.